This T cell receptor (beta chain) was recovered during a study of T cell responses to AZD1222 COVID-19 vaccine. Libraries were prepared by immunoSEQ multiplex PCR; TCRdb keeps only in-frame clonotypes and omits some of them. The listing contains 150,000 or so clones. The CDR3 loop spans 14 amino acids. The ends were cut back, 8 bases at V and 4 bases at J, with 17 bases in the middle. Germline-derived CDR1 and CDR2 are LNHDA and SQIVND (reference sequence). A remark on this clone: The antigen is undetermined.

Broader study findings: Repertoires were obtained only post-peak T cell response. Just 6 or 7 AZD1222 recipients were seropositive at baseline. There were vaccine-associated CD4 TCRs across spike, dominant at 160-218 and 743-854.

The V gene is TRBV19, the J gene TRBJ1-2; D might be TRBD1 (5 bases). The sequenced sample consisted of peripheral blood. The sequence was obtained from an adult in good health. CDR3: CASSSSGGSYGYTF. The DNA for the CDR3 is TGTGCCAGTTCCTCGTCCGGGGGGTCCTATGGCTACACCTTC.